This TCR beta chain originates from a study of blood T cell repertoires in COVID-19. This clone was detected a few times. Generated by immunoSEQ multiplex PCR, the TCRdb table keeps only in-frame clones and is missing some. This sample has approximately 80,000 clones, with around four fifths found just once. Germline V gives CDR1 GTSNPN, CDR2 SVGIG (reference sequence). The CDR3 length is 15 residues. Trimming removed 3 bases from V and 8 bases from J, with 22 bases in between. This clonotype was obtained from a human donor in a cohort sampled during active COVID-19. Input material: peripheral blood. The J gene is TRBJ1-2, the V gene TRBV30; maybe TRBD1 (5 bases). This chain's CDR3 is CAWSHPEGRRRGYTF. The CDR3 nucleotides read TGTGCCTGGAGCCACCCGGAGGGACGGCGGCGCGGCTACACCTTC.